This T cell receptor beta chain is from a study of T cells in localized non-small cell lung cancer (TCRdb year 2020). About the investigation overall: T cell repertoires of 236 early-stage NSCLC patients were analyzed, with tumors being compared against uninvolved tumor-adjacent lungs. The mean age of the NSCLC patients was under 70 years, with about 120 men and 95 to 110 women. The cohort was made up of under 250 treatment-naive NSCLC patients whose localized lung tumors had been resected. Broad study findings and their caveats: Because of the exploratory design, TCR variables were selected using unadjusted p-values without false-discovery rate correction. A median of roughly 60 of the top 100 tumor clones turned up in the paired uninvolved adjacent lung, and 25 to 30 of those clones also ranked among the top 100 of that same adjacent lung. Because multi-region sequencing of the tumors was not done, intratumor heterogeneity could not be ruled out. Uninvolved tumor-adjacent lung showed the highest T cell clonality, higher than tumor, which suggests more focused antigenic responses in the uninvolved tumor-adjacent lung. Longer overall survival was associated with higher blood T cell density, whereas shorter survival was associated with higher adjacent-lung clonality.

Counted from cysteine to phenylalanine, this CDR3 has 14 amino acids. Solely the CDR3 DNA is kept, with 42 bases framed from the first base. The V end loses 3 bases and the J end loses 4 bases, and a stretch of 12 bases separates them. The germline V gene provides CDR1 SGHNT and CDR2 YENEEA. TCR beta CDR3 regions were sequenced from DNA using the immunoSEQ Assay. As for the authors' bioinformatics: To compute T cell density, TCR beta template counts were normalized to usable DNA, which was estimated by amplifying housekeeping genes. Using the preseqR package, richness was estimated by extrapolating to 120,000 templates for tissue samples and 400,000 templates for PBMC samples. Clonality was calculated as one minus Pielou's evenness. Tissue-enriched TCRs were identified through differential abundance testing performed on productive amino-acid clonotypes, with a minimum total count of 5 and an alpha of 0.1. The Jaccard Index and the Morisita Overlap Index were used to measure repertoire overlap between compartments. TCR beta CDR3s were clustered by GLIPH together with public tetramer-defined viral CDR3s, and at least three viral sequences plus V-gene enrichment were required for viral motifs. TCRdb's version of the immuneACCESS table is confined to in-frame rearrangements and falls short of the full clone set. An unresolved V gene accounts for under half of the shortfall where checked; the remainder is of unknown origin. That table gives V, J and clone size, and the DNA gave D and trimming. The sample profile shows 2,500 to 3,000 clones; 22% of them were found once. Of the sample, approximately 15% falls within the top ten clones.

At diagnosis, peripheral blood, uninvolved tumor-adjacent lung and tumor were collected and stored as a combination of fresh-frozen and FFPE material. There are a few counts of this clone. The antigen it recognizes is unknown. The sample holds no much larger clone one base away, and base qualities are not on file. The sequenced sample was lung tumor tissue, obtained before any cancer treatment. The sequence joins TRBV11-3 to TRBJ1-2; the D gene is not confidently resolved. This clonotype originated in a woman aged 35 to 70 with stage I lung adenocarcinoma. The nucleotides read TGTGCCAGCAGCTTGGGAGGACCGCTCTATGGCTACACCTTC. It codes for CASSLGGPLYGYTF.